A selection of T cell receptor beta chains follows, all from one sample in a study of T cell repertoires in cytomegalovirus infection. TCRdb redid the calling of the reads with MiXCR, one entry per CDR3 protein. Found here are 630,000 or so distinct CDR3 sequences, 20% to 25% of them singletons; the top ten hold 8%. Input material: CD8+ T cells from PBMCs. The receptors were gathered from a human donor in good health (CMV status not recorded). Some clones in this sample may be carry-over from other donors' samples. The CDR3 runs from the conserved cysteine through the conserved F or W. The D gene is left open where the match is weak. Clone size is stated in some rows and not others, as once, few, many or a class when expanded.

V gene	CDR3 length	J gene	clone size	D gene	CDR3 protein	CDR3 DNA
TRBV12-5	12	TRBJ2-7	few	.	CASGPTSYEQYF	TGTGCTAGTGGTCCAACTTCCTACGAGCAGTACTTC
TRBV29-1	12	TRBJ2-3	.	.	CSERHSTDTQYF	TGCAGCGAAAGACACTCCACAGATACGCAGTATTTT
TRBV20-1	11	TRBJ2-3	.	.	CSAPEWDTQYF	TGCAGTGCGCCCGAGTGGGATACGCAGTATTTT
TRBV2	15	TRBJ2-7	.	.	CASSDQTLNAYEQYF	TGTGCCAGCAGTGATCAGACACTGAACGCCTACGAGCAGTACTTC
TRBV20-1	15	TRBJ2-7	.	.	CSARDRTDFNYEQYF	TGCAGTGCTAGAGATAGGACGGATTTTAACTACGAGCAGTACTTC
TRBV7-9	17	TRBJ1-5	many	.	CASSLGDSLFSNQPQHF	TGTGCCAGCAGCTTAGGCGACTCTTTATTTAGCAATCAGCCCCAGCATTTT
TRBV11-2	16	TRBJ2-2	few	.	CASSLNNPGRNGELFF	TGTGCCAGCAGCTTAAATAATCCAGGGCGAAACGGGGAGCTGTTTTTT
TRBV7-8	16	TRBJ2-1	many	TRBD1	CASSFPRDSLNNEQFF	TGTGCCAGCAGCTTCCCCCGGGACAGCCTTAACAATGAGCAGTTCTTC
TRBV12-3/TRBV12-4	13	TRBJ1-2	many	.	CASSPTGPYGYTF	TGTGCCAGCAGCCCGACAGGCCCATATGGCTACACCTTC
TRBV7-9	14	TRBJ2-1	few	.	CASSLAVGSDEQFF	TGTGCCAGCAGCTTAGCTGTCGGCAGCGATGAGCAGTTCTTC
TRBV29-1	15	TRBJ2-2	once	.	CSVEGRGGDTGELFF	TGCAGCGTTGAAGGGAGGGGGGGCGACACCGGGGAGCTGTTTTTT
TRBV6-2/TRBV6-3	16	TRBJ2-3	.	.	CASSYVEGPGTDTQYF	TGTGCCAGCAGTTACGTCGAGGGGCCGGGGACAGATACGCAGTATTTT
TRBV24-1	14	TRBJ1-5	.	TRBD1	CATAPGTGNQPQHF	TGTGCCACCGCCCCCGGGACAGGAAATCAGCCCCAGCATTTT
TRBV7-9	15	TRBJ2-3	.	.	CASSSVDLEEDTQYF	TGTGCCAGCAGCTCCGTCGACCTGGAGGAAGATACGCAGTATTTT
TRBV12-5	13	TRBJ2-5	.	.	CASAPDREETQYF	TGTGCTAGTGCCCCGGACAGAGAAGAGACCCAGTACTTC
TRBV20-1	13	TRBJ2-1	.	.	CSARLAYNNEQFF	TGCAGTGCTAGACTAGCGTACAACAATGAGCAGTTCTTC
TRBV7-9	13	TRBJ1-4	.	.	CASSPSTKEKLFF	TGTGCCAGCAGCCCCTCAACAAAGGAAAAACTGTTTTTT
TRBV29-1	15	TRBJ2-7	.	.	CSVEDEGSAAYEQYF	TGCAGCGTTGAAGATGAAGGGTCGGCAGCCTACGAGCAGTACTTC
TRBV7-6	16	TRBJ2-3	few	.	CASSLRGDRSTDTQYF	TGTGCCAGCAGCCTTCGTGGGGACCGGAGCACAGATACGCAGTATTTT
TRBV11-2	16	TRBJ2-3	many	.	CASSFLGYESTDTQYF	TGTGCCAGCAGCTTCCTCGGCTACGAATCCACAGATACGCAGTATTTT
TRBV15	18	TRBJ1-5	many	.	CATSTGPSNDISNQPQHF	TGTGCCACCAGCACAGGGCCATCTAATGATATAAGCAATCAGCCCCAGCATTTT
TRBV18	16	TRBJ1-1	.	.	CASSPWSEALNTEAFF	TGTGCCAGCTCACCATGGTCGGAGGCCTTGAACACTGAAGCTTTCTTT
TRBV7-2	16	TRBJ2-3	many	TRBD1	CASNPAGTASPDTQYF	TGTGCCAGCAATCCTGCCGGGACAGCATCCCCAGATACGCAGTATTTT
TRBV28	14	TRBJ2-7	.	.	CASSLLGTAYEQYF	TGTGCCAGCAGTTTGTTGGGTACAGCCTACGAGCAGTACTTC
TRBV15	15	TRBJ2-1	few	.	CATSVSGGSYNEQFF	TGTGCCACCAGCGTCAGCGGAGGCTCCTACAATGAGCAGTTCTTC
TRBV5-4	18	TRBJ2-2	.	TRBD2	CASSALSGRGANTGELSF	TGTGCCAGCAGCGCACTCTCCGGGCGGGGGGCGAACACCGGGGAGCTGTCTTTT
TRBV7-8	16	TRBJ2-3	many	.	CASSLTVGGSTDTQYF	TGTGCCAGCAGCTTAACGGTGGGGGGATCCACAGATACGCAGTATTTT
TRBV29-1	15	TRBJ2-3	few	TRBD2	CSVYPAGDNTDTQYF	TGCAGCGTTTATCCAGCGGGGGACAACACAGATACGCAGTATTTT
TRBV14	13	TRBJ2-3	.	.	CASSQLPRDTQYF	TGTGCCAGCAGCCAGCTCCCGAGGGATACGCAGTATTTT
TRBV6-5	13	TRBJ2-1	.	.	CASSYGTRAEQFF	TGTGCCAGCAGTTACGGGACCAGAGCTGAGCAGTTCTTC
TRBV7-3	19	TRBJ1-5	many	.	CASSSSLHLRDSGVQPQHF	TGTGCCAGCAGCTCCTCCCTCCATCTACGGGACTCAGGGGTTCAGCCCCAGCATTTT
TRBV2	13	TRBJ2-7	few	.	CASRYDGGPEQYF	TGTGCCAGCAGATACGACGGCGGGCCCGAGCAGTACTTC
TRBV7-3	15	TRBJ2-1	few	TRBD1	CASSSAGQGVNEQFF	TGTGCCAGCAGCTCTGCGGGACAGGGGGTAAATGAGCAGTTCTTC
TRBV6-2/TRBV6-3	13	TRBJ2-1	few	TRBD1	CASRKGTDNEQFF	TGTGCCAGCAGAAAAGGGACAGACAATGAGCAGTTCTTC